One T cell receptor (beta chain) is described in this entry. Its antigen is not known. An end of the junction does not agree with germline; a read error may underlie this. TCRdb keeps only in-frame clones here, not all; method: immunoSEQ multiplex PCR. The repertoire holds approximately 50,000 clones, approximately 86% seen once, with around 15% in the top ten. The sample belongs to a study of OX40 agonist ivuxolimab in advanced cancers. On the study more broadly: Mean age about 60 years, range 23 to 79; nearly 85% male. Previous treatment with anti-PD-1, anti-PD-L1 or anti-CTLA-4 therapy was allowed; less than 45% had received some. Study-level results: Relative to CD4+, CD8+ T cells held more expanded clones on average. Expansion of clones was among the lowest in partial responders at 0.1-3.0 mg/kg.

Germline values: CDR1 SGHAT, CDR2 FQNNGV. This CDR3 has 13 amino acids. The chain uses TRBV11-2 and TRBJ1-4; D is unresolved. Here the sequenced sample was CD4+ or CD8+ T cells sorted from blood, taken in a trial of the OX40 agonist ivuxolimab. This TCR was recovered from an adult with an advanced solid tumor such as melanoma, head and neck, liver or kidney cancer. CDR3 in DNA: TGTGCCAGCAGCATTTATGGTGAGGGCCTTCTAGAGTTT. This gives the protein CASSIYGEGLLEF.